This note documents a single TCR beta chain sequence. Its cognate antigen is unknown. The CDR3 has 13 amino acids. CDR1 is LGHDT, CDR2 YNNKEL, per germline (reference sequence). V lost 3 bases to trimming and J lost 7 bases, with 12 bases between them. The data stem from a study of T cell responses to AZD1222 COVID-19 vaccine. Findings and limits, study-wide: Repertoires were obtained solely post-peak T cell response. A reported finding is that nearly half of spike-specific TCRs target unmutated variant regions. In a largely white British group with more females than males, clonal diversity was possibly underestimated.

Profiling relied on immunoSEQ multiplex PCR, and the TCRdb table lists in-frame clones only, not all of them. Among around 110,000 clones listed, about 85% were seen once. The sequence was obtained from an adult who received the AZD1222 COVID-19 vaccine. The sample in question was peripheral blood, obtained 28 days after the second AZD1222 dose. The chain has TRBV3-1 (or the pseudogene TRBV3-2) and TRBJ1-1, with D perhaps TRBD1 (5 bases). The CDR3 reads CASSHRGHREAFF. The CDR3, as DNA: TGTGCCAGCAGCCATCGGGGCCACCGTGAAGCTTTCTTT.